This T cell receptor (beta chain) was observed in a study of T-cell reconstitution after alpha-beta-depleted transplantation in children. TCRbeta library construction was performed incorporating unique molecular identifiers. TCRdb re-called the PCR reads with MiXCR, one entry per CDR3 protein. The sample lists 500,000 or so distinct CDR3 sequences; 30% to 35% were seen once. CDR1 and CDR2 (germline): DFQATT, SNEGSKA (reference sequence). The CDR3 runs 14 residues. Trimming cost V 5 bases and J 9 bases; bases outside gene matches: 9. The sample here was PBMCs from the stem cell graft donor, taken from the stem cell graft. The receptor's source is a human donor who donated a stem cell graft to a child with aplastic anemia. The J gene is TRBJ2-1, the V gene TRBV20-1, with 11 bases that match TRBD2. This CDR3 reads CSAPLAGGPGEQFF. In DNA form, the CDR3 reads TGCAGTGCTCCCTTAGCGGGAGGGCCGGGTGAGCAGTTCTTC.